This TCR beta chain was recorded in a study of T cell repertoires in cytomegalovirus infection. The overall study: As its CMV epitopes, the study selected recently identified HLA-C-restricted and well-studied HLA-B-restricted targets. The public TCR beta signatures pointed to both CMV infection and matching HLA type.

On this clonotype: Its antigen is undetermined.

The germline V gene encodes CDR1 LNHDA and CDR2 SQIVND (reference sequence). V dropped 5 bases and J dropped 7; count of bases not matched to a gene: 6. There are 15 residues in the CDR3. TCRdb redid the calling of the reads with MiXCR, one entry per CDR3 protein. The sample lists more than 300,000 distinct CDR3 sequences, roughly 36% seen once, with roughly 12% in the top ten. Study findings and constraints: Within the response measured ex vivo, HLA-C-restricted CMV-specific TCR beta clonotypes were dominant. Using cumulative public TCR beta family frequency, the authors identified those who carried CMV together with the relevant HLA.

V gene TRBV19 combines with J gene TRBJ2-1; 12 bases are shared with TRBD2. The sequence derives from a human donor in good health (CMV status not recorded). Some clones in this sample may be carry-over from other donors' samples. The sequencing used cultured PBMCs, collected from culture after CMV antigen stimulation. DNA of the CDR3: TGTGCCAGTAGTTCGGGACTAGCGGGCGAGAATGAGCAGTTCTTC. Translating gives CASSSGLAGENEQFF.